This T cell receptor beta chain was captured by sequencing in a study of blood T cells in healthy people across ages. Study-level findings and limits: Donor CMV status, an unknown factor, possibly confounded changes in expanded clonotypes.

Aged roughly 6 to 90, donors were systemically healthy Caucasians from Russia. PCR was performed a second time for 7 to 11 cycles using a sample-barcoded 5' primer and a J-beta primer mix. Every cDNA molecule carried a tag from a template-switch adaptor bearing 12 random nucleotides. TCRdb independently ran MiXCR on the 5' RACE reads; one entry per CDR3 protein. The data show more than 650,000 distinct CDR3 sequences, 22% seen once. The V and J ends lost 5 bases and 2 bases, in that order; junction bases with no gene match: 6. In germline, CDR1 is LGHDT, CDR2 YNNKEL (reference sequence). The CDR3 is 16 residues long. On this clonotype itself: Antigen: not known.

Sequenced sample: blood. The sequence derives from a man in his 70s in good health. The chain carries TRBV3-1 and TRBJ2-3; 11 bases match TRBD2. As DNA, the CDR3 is TGTGCCAGCAGCAGACGGACTAGCGGGTCCACAGATACGCAGTATTTT. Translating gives CASSRRTSGSTDTQYF.